These 8 T cell receptor beta chains share one sample of origin, sequenced in a study of T cell responses to AZD1222 COVID-19 vaccine. Method: immunoSEQ multiplex PCR; TCRdb's copy keeps in-frame clones and lacks some. The sample shows about 120,000 clones, more than 75% of them seen only once. Sequencing used peripheral blood, obtained on day 0 of AZD1222 vaccination. These receptors all come from an adult in good health.

The rearrangement links TRBV6-2 or TRBV6-3 to TRBJ1-3; no firm D call. Germline CDR1 reads MNHEY; CDR2 reads SVGEGT. Trimming removed 0 bases at V and 1 base at J, with 10 bases between. The CDR3 totals 16 residues. CDR3 coding DNA: TGTGCCAGCAGTTACTCCATAGGTGGTTCTGGAAACACCATATATTTT. It is translated as CASSYSIGGSGNTIYF.

This clone was detected once. The rearrangement links TRBV12-3 or TRBV12-4 to TRBJ1-5, with D uncertain. CDR3 size: 13 residues. V lost 5 bases and J 0 bases, leaving 5 bases between the germline ends. The CDR3 bases are TGTGCCAGCAGTCTAAATAGCAATCAGCCCCAGCATTTT. Protein: CASSLNSNQPQHF.

The V gene is TRBV6-5, the J gene TRBJ2-1; D gene uncertain. Trimming removed 0 bases from V and 3 bases from J, with 9 bases in between. This CDR3 spans 15 amino acids. Germline V gives CDR1 MNHEY, CDR2 SVGAGI. The CDR3 nucleotides are TGTGCCAGCAGTTACTCAAGTGGGCTCTACAATGAGCAGTTCTTC. It is translated as CASSYSSGLYNEQFF.

This clone was seen once. V and J are TRBV30 and TRBJ2-5, with TRBD2 as a possible D gene (7 bases). This CDR3 spans 13 amino acids. V lost 1 base and J 5 bases, leaving 11 bases between the germline ends. Germline lookup yields CDR1 GTSNPN and CDR2 SVGIG (reference sequence). The CDR3 here is CAWSGRGGETQYF. The CDR3 DNA is TGTGCCTGGAGTGGCAGGGGAGGGGAGACCCAGTACTTC. The full variable domain, with the rest looked up from reference TRBV30 and TRBJ2-5, is SQTIHQWPATLVQPVGSPLSLECTVEGTSNPNLYWYRQAAGRGLQLLFYSVGIGQISSEVPQNLSASRPQDRQFILSSKKLLLSDSGFYLCAWSGRGGETQYFGPGTRLLVL.

The rearrangement links TRBV7-9 to TRBJ2-7; D remains ambiguous. The germline V gene has CDR1 SEHNR and CDR2 FQNEAQ (reference sequence). This CDR3 contains 11 residues. Between the trimmed V and J ends, which lost 4 bases and 2 bases, there was a span of 3 bases. The CDR3 sequence: CASSYTYEQYF. In DNA form, the CDR3 reads TGTGCCAGCAGCTACACCTACGAGCAGTACTTC.

This chain links TRBV19 with TRBJ1-2, with D perhaps matching TRBD1 (5 bases). Trimming removed 6 bases at V and 6 bases at J, with 14 bases between. Germline values: CDR1 LNHDA, CDR2 SQIVND (reference sequence). There are 13 residues in the CDR3. In DNA, the CDR3 is TGTGCCAGTAGATGGGACCGCTACGATGGCTACACCTTC. As protein: CASRWDRYDGYTF.

The J gene is TRBJ2-7, the V gene TRBV12-3 or TRBV12-4; D is unclear. This CDR3 contains 11 residues. Trimming stripped 4 bases from V and 4 bases from J, with 5 bases between. This CDR3 reads CASSSVYEQYF. CDR3 DNA sequence: TGTGCCAGCAGTTCCGTTTACGAGCAGTACTTC.

The gene calls are TRBV29-1 and TRBJ1-1, with D possibly being TRBD1 (6 bases). Per germline, CDR1 SQVTM and CDR2 ANQGSEA. V was clipped by 7 bases and J by 3 bases, with 12 bases between them. There are 12 residues in the CDR3. CDR3 coding DNA: TGCAGCGCAATCAGGGGAGACACTGAAGCTTTCTTT. It specifies CSAIRGDTEAFF. The full variable domain, rest sourced from reference TRBV29-1 and TRBJ1-1, is SAVISQKPSRDICQRGTSLTIQCQVDSQVTMMFWYRQQPGQSLTLIATANQGSEATYESGFVIDKFPISRPNLTFSTLTVSNMSPEDSSIYLCSAIRGDTEAFFGQGTRLTVV.